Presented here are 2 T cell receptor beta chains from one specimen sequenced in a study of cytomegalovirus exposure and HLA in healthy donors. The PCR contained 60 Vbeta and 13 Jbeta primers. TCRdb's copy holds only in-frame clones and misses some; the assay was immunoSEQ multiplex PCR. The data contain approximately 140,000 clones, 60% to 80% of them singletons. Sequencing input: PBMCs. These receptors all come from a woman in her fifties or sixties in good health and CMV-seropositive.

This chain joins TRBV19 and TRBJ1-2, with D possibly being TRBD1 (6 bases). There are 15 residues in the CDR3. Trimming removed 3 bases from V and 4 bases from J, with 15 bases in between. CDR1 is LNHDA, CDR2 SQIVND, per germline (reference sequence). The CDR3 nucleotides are TGTGCCAGTAGTATTCCCGCCAGGGGTGTCTATGGCTACACCTTC. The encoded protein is CASSIPARGVYGYTF.

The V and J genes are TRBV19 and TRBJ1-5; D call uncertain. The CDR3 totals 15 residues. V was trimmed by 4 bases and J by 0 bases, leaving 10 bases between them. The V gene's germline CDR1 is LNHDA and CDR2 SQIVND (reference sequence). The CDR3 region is CASSTTSRSNQPQHF. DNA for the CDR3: TGTGCCAGTAGTACGACTAGCCGTAGCAATCAGCCCCAGCATTTT.